Listed below are T cell receptor beta chains from one sample, sequenced in a study of blood T cell repertoires in COVID-19. The repertoire was sequenced with immunoSEQ multiplex PCR; TCRdb's copy has only in-frame clones and lacks some. The sample lists fewer than 650,000 clones, approximately 88% occurring once. The sequenced material came from peripheral blood. All receptors derive from a woman in her fifties or sixties with COVID-19, enrolled during active disease. Each CDR3 is given with its conserved first and last residue. Each record gives: clone size, D gene, CDR3 length, J gene, V gene, CDR3 protein, CDR3 DNA. A D gene is named only where the DNA matches it firmly. For some rows the clone size is stated as once, few or many, or as a class when expanded; others skip it.

>-|-|14|TRBJ1-3|TRBV7-9
CASSQAHSGNTIYF
TGTGCCAGCAGTCAGGCGCATTCGGGGAACACCATATATTTT
>-|-|14|TRBJ2-7|TRBV27
CASSPGTFGGEQYF
TGTGCCAGCAGTCCCGGGACATTTGGTGGGGAGCAGTACTTC
>-|TRBD1|11|TRBJ1-1|TRBV12-3/TRBV12-4
CASSLQGAAFF
TGTGCCAGCAGTTTACAGGGGGCCGCTTTCTTT
>-|TRBD1|13|TRBJ1-2|TRBV5-4
CASSIDRDGPTHF
TGTGCCAGCAGCATAGACAGGGACGGTCCTACACACTTC
>-|TRBD2|18|TRBJ2-3|TRBV4-1
CASSYIPERGLFRDTQYF
TGCGCCAGCAGCTACATACCGGAGCGGGGATTGTTCAGGGATACGCAGTATTTT
>once|-|12|TRBJ1-1|TRBV5-1
CASSLSGTGAFF
TGCGCCAGCAGCTTGTCCGGAACGGGGGCTTTCTTT
>once|TRBD2|15|TRBJ2-5|TRBV7-2
CASSPRLAGMETQYF
TGTGCCAGCAGCCCTCGTTTAGCGGGGATGGAGACCCAGTACTTC
>-|TRBD1|16|TRBJ2-1|TRBV7-2
CASSAEGTVTYNEQFF
TGTGCCAGCAGCGCAGAGGGGACAGTTACCTACAATGAGCAGTTCTTC
>once|-|10|TRBJ2-4|TRBV24-1
CATSDPTSSF
TGTGCCACCAGTGACCCGACTAGTTCCTTC
>-|TRBD1|14|TRBJ2-2|TRBV29-1
CSANRGARTGELFF
TGCAGCGCCAACAGGGGGGCGAGGACCGGGGAGCTGTTTTTT
>-|TRBD1|14|TRBJ2-7|TRBV30
CAWSAGTGRAEQYF
TGTGCCTGGAGTGCCGGGACAGGGCGGGCCGAGCAGTACTTC
>-|TRBD1|17|TRBJ2-1|TRBV4-1
CASSQAQFGTGKHEQFF
TGCGCCAGCAGCCAAGCCCAATTCGGGACAGGGAAACATGAGCAGTTCTTC
>-|-|14|TRBJ2-2|TRBV6-4
CASKQGSNTGELFF
TGTGCCAGCAAGCAGGGCTCGAACACCGGGGAGCTGTTTTTT
>-|TRBD1|17|TRBJ1-4|TRBV28
CASSASGGTGGGEKLFF
TGTGCCAGCAGTGCCTCCGGAGGGACAGGGGGCGGTGAAAAACTGTTTTTT
>-|-|21|TRBJ1-1|TRBV4-1
CASSRTGPTSQNTFGHTGAFF
TGCGCCAGCAGCCGCACAGGGCCCACCTCCCAGAACACTTTTGGGCACACTGGAGCTTTCTTT
>-|-|14|TRBJ1-2|TRBV6-5
CAVLQSGRAHGYTF
TGTGCCGTCCTCCAATCGGGGAGGGCGCATGGCTACACCTTC
>-|TRBD1|13|TRBJ1-1|TRBV5-1
CASSTATGEQAFF
TGCGCCAGCAGCACGGCAACAGGGGAGCAAGCTTTCTTT
>-|-|14|TRBJ1-6|TRBV14
CASSLRGGNSPLHF
TGTGCCAGCAGCCTTCGGGGAGGAAATTCACCCCTCCACTTT
>-|-|15|TRBJ1-1|TRBV3-1/TRBV3-2
CASSHVLEGTTEAFF
TGTGCCAGCAGCCACGTCCTCGAGGGCACGACTGAAGCTTTCTTT
>-|-|12|TRBJ2-3|TRBV30
CACQQGSDTQYF
TGTGCCTGCCAACAGGGCAGTGATACGCAGTATTTT
>-|TRBD2|16|TRBJ2-7|TRBV7-2
CASSLHSGGGAYEQYF
TGTGCCAGCAGCCTCCACTCTGGCGGGGGGGCCTACGAGCAGTACTTC
>-|TRBD1|16|TRBJ1-5|TRBV18
CASSPTGGLSNQPQHF
TGTGCCAGCTCGCCAACAGGGGGCTTAAGCAATCAGCCCCAGCATTTT
>-|-|12|TRBJ1-1|TRBV18
CASSSRGDEAFF
TGTGCCAGCTCATCCCGGGGGGATGAAGCTTTCTTT
>-|TRBD2|15|TRBJ2-1|TRBV5-1
CASSLQLAGVNEQFF
TGCGCCAGCAGCTTACAACTAGCGGGGGTGAATGAGCAGTTCTTC
>-|-|13|TRBJ1-5|TRBV6-5
CASRRTLYQPQHF
TGTGCCAGCAGACGGACACTCTATCAGCCCCAGCATTTT
>-|-|13|TRBJ1-1|TRBV30
CAWSLRGNTEAFF
TGTGCCTGGAGCCTCAGGGGGAACACTGAAGCTTTCTTT
>-|TRBD2|16|TRBJ2-3|TRBV2
CASSQREGLVTDTQYF
TGTGCCAGCAGCCAGAGGGAGGGGCTGGTCACAGATACGCAGTATTTT
>-|-|16|TRBJ2-1|TRBV24-1
CATSDPDSRGLNEQFF
TGTGCCACCAGTGATCCCGACTCCCGTGGACTAAATGAGCAGTTCTTC
>-|TRBD2|13|TRBJ2-5|TRBV5-1
CASSFSGEETQYF
TGCGCCAGCAGCTTCAGCGGGGAAGAGACCCAGTACTTC
>-|-|14|TRBJ1-5|TRBV19
CASTRLPGNQPQHF
TGTGCCAGTACCCGACTCCCAGGGAACCAGCCCCAGCATTTT
>-|-|15|TRBJ2-3|TRBV5-1
CASSPGSGTVDTQYF
TGCGCCAGCAGCCCCGGAAGCGGCACAGTAGATACGCAGTATTTT
>-|-|12|TRBJ2-1|TRBV3-1/TRBV3-2
CASSRRGNEQFF
TGTGCCAGCAGCCGTAGGGGCAATGAGCAGTTCTTC
>-|-|18|TRBJ2-1|TRBV11-2
CASSLAVAALSSYNEQFF
TGTGCCAGCAGCTTAGCGGTGGCGGCCCTCAGCTCCTACAATGAGCAGTTCTTC
>-|TRBD1|15|TRBJ1-1|TRBV7-8
CASSLARGRFTEAFF
TGTGCCAGCAGCTTAGCCAGGGGGCGATTCACTGAAGCTTTCTTT
>-|-|13|TRBJ1-5|TRBV7-9
CASTTESNQPQHF
TGTGCCAGCACTACAGAGAGCAATCAGCCCCAGCATTTT
>few|TRBD2|17|TRBJ2-3|TRBV28
CASSSLGTSGPTDTQYF
TGTGCCAGCAGTTCACTCGGGACTAGCGGACCTACAGATACGCAGTATTTT
>-|TRBD2|16|TRBJ2-1|TRBV11-3
CASSLVGGDPGNEQFF
TGTGCCAGCAGCTTAGTTGGGGGGGATCCGGGGAATGAGCAGTTCTTC
>-|-|13|TRBJ1-5|TRBV19
CASSIDRGRPGHF
TGTGCCAGTAGTATAGACAGGGGAAGGCCGGGGCATTTT
>-|TRBD1|16|TRBJ2-7|TRBV27
CASRPGTGEAVSEQYF
TGTGCCAGCAGACCAGGGACAGGGGAGGCGGTGAGCGAGCAGTACTTC
>-|-|13|TRBJ1-5|TRBV11-3
CASGRGFNQPQHF
TGTGCCAGCGGTCGGGGTTTCAATCAGCCCCAGCATTTT
>-|TRBD1|13|TRBJ1-1|TRBV29-1
CSARGQGDTEAFF
TGCAGCGCACGCGGACAGGGAGACACTGAAGCTTTCTTT
>-|-|18|TRBJ2-1|TRBV4-2
CASSHQGHRASSYNEQFF
TGTGCCAGCAGCCATCAAGGACACAGAGCAAGCTCCTACAATGAGCAGTTCTTC
>-|TRBD2|13|TRBJ2-5|TRBV10-1
CASSAGGQETQYF
TGCGCCAGCAGTGCGGGGGGACAAGAGACCCAGTACTTC
>few|-|14|TRBJ1-1|TRBV11-2
CASSFWELNTEAFF
TGTGCCAGCAGCTTTTGGGAGCTGAACACTGAAGCTTTCTTT
>-|-|13|TRBJ2-2|TRBV5-1
CASSIGQTGELFF
TGCGCCAGCAGCATCGGACAGACCGGGGAGCTGTTTTTT
>-|-|15|TRBJ2-2|TRBV11-3
CASSSWSSGTGELFF
TGTGCCAGCAGCTCATGGTCATCAGGGACCGGGGAGCTGTTTTTT
>once|-|13|TRBJ2-1|TRBV7-2
CASSIGLNNEQFF
TGTGCCAGCAGCATTGGGCTTAACAATGAGCAGTTCTTC
>-|-|17|TRBJ1-2|TRBV5-6
CASSSHLPGGRGYGYTF
TGTGCCAGCAGCTCTCATTTACCCGGAGGCAGGGGCTATGGCTACACCTTC
>-|TRBD2|15|TRBJ2-1|TRBV30
CAWSGGLVGYNEQFF
TGTGCCTGGAGCGGAGGACTAGTCGGCTACAATGAGCAGTTCTTC
>-|TRBD2|14|TRBJ2-2|TRBV24-1
CATASGGETGELFF
TGTGCCACCGCTAGCGGGGGAGAGACCGGGGAGCTGTTTTTT
>-|-|11|TRBJ1-1|TRBV27
CASLGGTEAFF
TGTGCCAGCCTCGGTGGTACTGAAGCTTTCTTT
>-|TRBD1|14|TRBJ2-1|TRBV24-1
CATSDPADRDEQFF
TGTGCCACCAGTGATCCAGCCGACAGGGATGAGCAGTTCTTC
>-|-|12|TRBJ2-2|TRBV9
CASSEYGGELFF
TGTGCCAGCAGCGAATACGGGGGGGAGCTGTTTTTT
>few|TRBD1|14|TRBJ1-2|TRBV5-1
CASSLQGRSDGYTF
TGCGCCAGCAGCTTACAGGGGCGCAGCGATGGCTACACCTTC